This TCR beta chain comes out of a study of OX40 agonist ivuxolimab in advanced cancers. Study details: The dose-escalation cohort was about 83% male, with a mean age of about 56 years, ranging about 23 to 79. Regarding the study as a whole: Antigen specificity remained undetermined for the expanded peripheral T cells.

V lost 4 bases and J lost 0, with 11 bases in between. The V gene's germline CDR1 is SGHRS and CDR2 YFSETQ. The CDR3 is 14 amino acids. The sample holds a few counts of this clone. Its antigen is not known. Clones were read by immunoSEQ multiplex PCR, and TCRdb kept only the in-frame ones, dropping some. Altogether around 56,000 clones are present, 80% to 90% being singletons, with the ten largest covering around 1.4%. Here the sequenced sample was CD4+ or CD8+ T cells sorted from blood, taken in a trial of the OX40 agonist ivuxolimab. The V gene is TRBV5-1, the J gene TRBJ2-7; D remains ambiguous. This sequence originates from an adult with an advanced solid tumor such as melanoma, head and neck, liver or kidney cancer. The CDR3 region is CASSGLESSYEQYF. The DNA of the CDR3 is TGCGCCAGCAGCGGGTTAGAGAGCTCCTACGAGCAGTACTTC.